The 8 T cell receptor beta chains listed next were all sequenced from one sample in a study of T-cell reconstitution after alpha-beta-depleted transplantation in children. Unique molecular identifiers were used to barcode this TCRbeta library. A single record per CDR3 protein comes from TCRdb applying MiXCR to the PCR reads. The table has under 850,000 distinct CDR3 sequences, approximately 14% seen once. Material: PBMCs, obtained before TCRalphabeta/CD19-depleted stem cell transplant. The receptors were gathered from a girl aged 2-9 years with congenital amegakaryocytic thrombocytopenia, due to receive a stem cell transplant.

The sample holds a few counts of this clonotype. The rearrangement uses TRBV20-1 and TRBJ2-3; D perhaps matches TRBD1 (6 bases). Trimming removed 5 bases from V and 0 bases from J, with 15 bases in between. CDR3 length equals 15 residues. The germline V gene has CDR1 DFQATT and CDR2 SNEGSKA (reference sequence). CDR3 sequence reads: CSAYPIGGSTDTQYF. As DNA, the CDR3 is TGCAGTGCTTACCCCATTGGGGGCAGCACAGATACGCAGTATTTT.

This clonotype was seen a handful of times. The chain employs TRBV18 and TRBJ2-3, with 7 nucleotides matching TRBD2. The V gene's germline CDR1 is KGHSH and CDR2 LQKENI. Losses at the gene ends were 6 bases for V and 6 bases for J; bases not matched to a gene: 15. The CDR3 is 16 amino acids. The CDR3 spells CASSPPVGGGDDTQYF. CDR3 nucleotide sequence: TGTGCCAGCTCCCCTCCGGTTGGCGGGGGAGATGATACGCAGTATTTT.

This clonotype was counted many times. The chain combines TRBV5-1 with TRBJ1-3; D unresolved. There are 15 residues in the CDR3. Germline V gene data show CDR1 as SGHRS and CDR2 as YFSETQ. With 4 bases removed from V and 4 bases from J, the gap between germline ends came to 15 bases. CDR3 sequence: CASSDTQWEGNTIYF. The CDR3 DNA sequence: TGCGCCAGCAGCGATACCCAGTGGGAAGGAAACACCATATATTTT.

V and J are TRBV5-1 and TRBJ1-3, with D uncertain. The germline V and J ends were trimmed by 4 bases and 0 bases, with 14 bases remaining between them. This CDR3 has 16 residues. The germline gives CDR1 SGHRS, CDR2 YFSETQ. CDR3 protein: CASSLGGSHSGNTIYF. Written as DNA, the CDR3 is TGCGCCAGCAGCCTTGGAGGCAGCCACTCTGGAAACACCATATATTTT.

Only a few counts were recorded for this clonotype. The chain employs TRBV12-3 or TRBV12-4 and TRBJ2-7; weak D call: TRBD2 (5 bases). The CDR3 contains 14 residues. V was pared by 4 bases and J by 2 bases, with 12 bases between. CDR3 DNA sequence: TGTGCCAGCAGTTATTTGGGAGCAGCCTACGAGCAGTACTTC. Protein: CASSYLGAAYEQYF.

In this sample, this clonotype turned up many times. This sequence joins TRBV28 and TRBJ2-5; D is undetermined. V lost 7 bases, J lost 7 bases, and 10 bases lay in between. Germline V CDR1 and CDR2: MDHEN, SYDVKM. CDR3 length equals 11 residues. The CDR3 here is CASNLMGTQYF. The CDR3 nucleotides read TGTGCCAGCAATCTAATGGGGACCCAGTACTTC. Drawing the rest from reference TRBV28 and TRBJ2-5, the complete variable domain is DVKVTQSSRYLVKRTGEKVFLECVQDMDHENMFWYRQDPGLGLRLIYFSYDVKMKEKGDIPEGYSVSREKKERFSLILESASTNQTSMYLCASNLMGTQYFGPGTRLLVL.

This clonotype came up a few times. V is TRBV20-1 and J is TRBJ1-2; 9 bases line up with TRBD1. CDR1 is DFQATT, CDR2 SNEGSKA, per germline (reference sequence). Germline trimming cut 0 bases from V and 2 bases from J; bases unmatched to any gene: 10. The CDR3 is made up of 17 amino acids. The CDR3 DNA follows: TGCAGTGCTAGAGAACCGGACAGGGGCGTACTAAACTATGGCTACACCTTC. It translates to CSAREPDRGVLNYGYTF.

The chain is built from TRBV12-3 or TRBV12-4 and TRBJ2-7; D could derive from TRBD1 or TRBD2 (5 bases each). CDR3 length: 15 residues. V was pared by 3 bases and J by 4 bases, with 16 bases between. DNA for the CDR3: TGTGCCAGCAGTTTCGGGGACCCGACGAATTACGAGCAGTACTTC. Its protein product is CASSFGDPTNYEQYF.